What follows are 23 T cell receptor beta chains derived from one specimen sequenced in a study of CD8 T cells in Susac syndrome. Random hexamers primed reverse transcription of 0.5 to 1 ug RNA. TCRdb itself ran the immunoSEQ multiplex PCR reads through MiXCR, one entry per CDR3 protein. The sample carries a few hundred thousand distinct CDR3 sequences, just under 95% recorded once. Sequencing was carried out using CD4+ T cells from PBMCs. These receptors came from a human donor with multiple sclerosis.

This chain links TRBV11-2 with TRBJ1-2, with D possibly TRBD1 on 5 matching bases. The CDR3 has 16 amino acids. CDR1 is SGHAT, CDR2 FQNNGV, per germline. V lost 0 bases and J lost 4, with 15 bases in between. This chain's CDR3 is CASSLDRVALGYGYTF. The DNA for the CDR3 is TGTGCCAGCAGCTTAGACAGGGTCGCGCTAGGCTATGGCTACACCTTC.

This chain joins TRBV25-1 and TRBJ1-1; 7 bases map to TRBD1. J gave up 9 bases and V 3 bases, and 4 bases lay outside the gene matches. Germline CDR1 is MGHDK and CDR2 is SYGVNS. CDR3 length equals 12 residues. DNA of the CDR3: TGTGCCAGCAGTGAGACAGGGCGACAAGCTTTCTTT. Its translation is CASSETGRQAFF.

The chain employs TRBV6-2 or TRBV6-3 and TRBJ1-2, with D possibly TRBD1 on 5 matching bases. V lost 5 bases and J 1 base, leaving 8 bases between the germline ends. From germline, CDR1 is MNHEY and CDR2 SVGEGT. The CDR3 covers 13 residues. CDR3 coding DNA: TGTGCCAGCAGTCGACAGAGTAACTATGGCTACACCTTC. Its protein is CASSRQSNYGYTF.

Of note for this clonotype: The junction and the germline gene differ at one end; a read error may be behind it. The chain uses TRBV29-1 and TRBJ2-5; 7 bases fit TRBD1. Germline V gives CDR1 SQVTM, CDR2 ANQGSEA. The CDR3 spans 13 residues. The DNA for the CDR3 is TGCAGCGGTGAAACAGGGGTTGGGGAGACCCAGTACTTC. Protein sequence: CSGETGVGETQYF.

V is TRBV19 and J is TRBJ1-1; a possible D gene is TRBD1 (6 bases). The CDR3 totals 14 residues. Germline lookup yields CDR1 LNHDA and CDR2 SQIVND (reference sequence). V was pared by 5 bases and J by 0 bases, with 10 bases between. The CDR3, as DNA: TGTGCCAGTAGTCCCGGGACATTGAACACTGAAGCTTTCTTT. Protein sequence: CASSPGTLNTEAFF.

This chain uses TRBV29-1 with TRBJ1-1; the match to TRBD1 covers 10 bases. The junction had 9 bases not matched to a gene; V was cut back by 6 bases and J by 2 bases. This CDR3 is 15 amino acids long. Per the germline V gene, CDR1 is SQVTM and CDR2 is ANQGSEA. The CDR3 nucleotides are TGCAGCGTCGGGACCGGGACAGGGGTTAACACTGAAGCTTTCTTT. Encoded protein: CSVGTGTGVNTEAFF. Together with reference TRBV29-1 and TRBJ1-1, the CDR3 gives the full variable domain: SAVISQKPSRDICQRGTSLTIQCQVDSQVTMMFWYRQQPGQSLTLIATANQGSEATYESGFVIDKFPISRPNLTFSTLTVSNMSPEDSSIYLCSVGTGTGVNTEAFFGQGTRLTVV.

The chain combines TRBV29-1 with TRBJ1-6, with D possibly being TRBD1 (6 bases). Trimming cost V 0 bases and J 9 bases, with 9 bases left between them. The CDR3 length is 13 residues. Germline V gene data show CDR1 as SQVTM and CDR2 as ANQGSEA. CDR3 loop: CSVEDSRGSPLHF. CDR3 nucleotides: TGCAGCGTTGAAGACTCCAGGGGTTCACCCCTCCACTTT.

The genes are TRBV3-1 and TRBJ2-7; D call uncertain. V was cut by 4 bases and J by 0 bases, with 4 bases left in between. This CDR3 contains 12 residues. Germline values: CDR1 LGHDT, CDR2 YNNKEL (reference sequence). CDR3 DNA sequence: TGTGCCAGCAGCCCAAGCTCCTACGAGCAGTACTTC. This sequence encodes CASSPSSYEQYF.

The CDR3 DNA reads as TGCAGTGCTAGCTTGACCAGCGGGGCCTACAATGAGCAGTTCTTC. Its translation is CSASLTSGAYNEQFF. The V call is TRBV20-1, the J call TRBJ2-1; 7 bases align to TRBD2. CDR1 DFQATT and CDR2 SNEGSKA come from the germline V gene (reference sequence). The V and J ends lost 3 bases and 2 bases, in that order; junction bases with no gene match: 7. The CDR3 is 15 residues long.

The CDR3 is CASSLVGGGVPFYEQYF. The CDR3 coding sequence is TGTGCCAGCAGCTTAGTCGGGGGCGGGGTCCCCTTCTACGAGCAGTACTTC. The chain recombines TRBV11-2 with TRBJ2-7; D is tentatively TRBD1 or TRBD2 (6 bases each). CDR3 length: 17 amino acids. The germline V gene encodes CDR1 SGHAT and CDR2 FQNNGV. Trimming took 1 base from V and 3 from J, leaving 19 bases between them.

V is TRBV11-2 and J is TRBJ2-3, with 9 nucleotides matching TRBD2. The CDR3 is 16 amino acids. Germline CDR1 and CDR2: SGHAT and FQNNGV. Trimming cost V 5 bases and J 1 base; bases outside gene matches: 7. In nucleotides, the CDR3 is TGTGCCAGCAGCAGGGGATCTAGCGGGGGCACAGATACGCAGTATTTT. This sequence encodes CASSRGSSGGTDTQYF.

As DNA, the CDR3 is TGTGCCAGCAGCCAAGACCGGACAGGGAATCAGTACTTC. Residues: CASSQDRTGNQYF. The rearrangement joins TRBV3-1 to TRBJ2-7, with TRBD1 identical over 8 bases. The CDR3 has 13 amino acids. Germline loops: CDR1 LGHDT, CDR2 YNNKEL (reference sequence). The J segment lost 10 bases and the V segment lost 0 bases, leaving 5 bases of the junction unmatched.

The V gene is TRBV20-1, the J gene TRBJ1-3, with TRBD1 as a possible D gene (6 bases). CDR3 length: 15 residues. Deletions cut 6 bases from V and 1 base from J, with 16 bases between. The germline V gene has CDR1 DFQATT and CDR2 SNEGSKA (reference sequence). CDR3 nucleotides: TGCAGTGCACCTTACCCCGGGACATCTGGAAACACCATATATTTT. This encodes CSAPYPGTSGNTIYF.

The count of this clonotype is one. This chain joins TRBV29-1 and TRBJ2-3; 8 positions match TRBD1. The germline CDR1 and CDR2 sequences are SQVTM and ANQGSEA. The CDR3 contains 11 residues. Trimming removed 2 bases from V and 11 bases from J; junction bases left unmatched: 3. In nucleotides, the CDR3 is TGCAGCGTTGAACAGGGGGCAGAGCAGTATTTT. This encodes CSVEQGAEQYF.

The chain is built from TRBV7-2 and TRBJ1-2; D not resolved. This CDR3 comprises 15 residues. Germline V CDR1 and CDR2: SGHTA, FQGNSA. V lost 1 base and J lost 8, with 17 bases in between. The CDR3 loop is CASSLDLALSSGYTF. The CDR3 DNA sequence: TGTGCCAGCAGCTTAGACCTGGCATTATCGTCCGGCTACACCTTC.

V is TRBV7-9 and J is TRBJ1-2; no clear D. CDR3 length equals 12 residues. Germline CDR1 SEHNR, CDR2 FQNEAQ (reference sequence). The V end lost 5 bases, the J end lost 8 bases, and 12 bases lay between the germline ends. The chain's CDR3 is CASSESGGGYTF. The DNA for the CDR3 is TGTGCCAGCAGCGAATCAGGTGGGGGCTACACCTTC.

This clonotype appeared a single time. The chain employs TRBV7-9 and TRBJ1-2; 7 nucleotides line up with TRBD1. The V and J ends lost 5 bases and 6 bases, in that order; junction bases with no gene match: 6. Germline V gene data show CDR1 as SEHNR and CDR2 as FQNEAQ (reference sequence). This CDR3 region has 13 residues. The CDR3 region is CASSLVGQHGYTF. CDR3 nucleotides: TGTGCCAGCAGCCTCGTGGGACAGCATGGCTACACCTTC.

The count of this clonotype is one. This chain uses TRBV7-9 with TRBJ1-4, with no clear D. The length of the CDR3 is 15 residues. The germline V gene has CDR1 SEHNR and CDR2 FQNEAQ (reference sequence). Trimming left V 5 bases short and J 4 bases short, with 14 bases between. The CDR3 nucleotides are TGTGCCAGCAGCCCGACTGCGGCAAGTAATGAAAAACTGTTTTTT. This translates into CASSPTAASNEKLFF.

J is TRBJ1-6 and V is TRBV7-9; D ambiguous. Looked up from germline, CDR1 is SEHNR and CDR2 is FQNEAQ (reference sequence). V lost 5 bases, J lost 6 bases, and 20 bases lay in between. The CDR3 contains 17 residues. CDR3 residues: CASSPTRASEGNSPLHF. CDR3 bases: TGTGCCAGCAGCCCCACCCGGGCCTCGGAGGGTAATTCACCCCTCCACTTT.

The rearrangement links TRBV3-1 to TRBJ1-2, with TRBD1 matching 8 bases. The V gene's germline CDR1 is LGHDT and CDR2 YNNKEL (reference sequence). The CDR3 extends over 14 amino acids. V lost 4 bases to trimming and J lost 4 bases; unmatched junction nucleotides: 5. CDR3: CASSRETGGYGYTF. The DNA of the CDR3 is TGTGCCAGCAGCCGGGAAACAGGGGGCTATGGCTACACCTTC.

The chain has TRBV3-1 and TRBJ2-1; 11 nucleotides align to TRBD2. V trimming: 3 bases; J trimming: 9 bases; junction bases outside the gene matches: 10. The V gene's germline CDR1 is LGHDT and CDR2 YNNKEL (reference sequence). The CDR3 consists of 16 residues. This CDR3 reads CASSQALAGGHAEQFF. The CDR3 DNA reads TGTGCCAGCAGCCAGGCGTTAGCGGGGGGGCACGCTGAGCAGTTCTTC.

This clonotype has just one count. The rearrangement joins TRBV29-1 to TRBJ1-2; D gene uncertain. Trimming took 3 bases from V and 7 from J, leaving 9 bases between them. Germline loops: CDR1 SQVTM, CDR2 ANQGSEA. This CDR3 has 11 residues. DNA for the CDR3: TGCAGCGTTGACAGTTATAGTGGCTACACCTTC. It is translated as CSVDSYSGYTF.

In the case of this clonotype: The junction does not match germline at one end; this may be a read error. The chain employs TRBV2 and TRBJ2-5; unclear D gene. The length of the CDR3 is 12 residues. CDR1 is SNHLY, CDR2 FYNNEI, per germline. CDR3 coding DNA: TGTGCCAGCAGTGAATCCATAGAGGCCCAGTACTTC. It is translated as CASSESIEAQYF.